These 10 T cell receptor beta chains originate from one sample sequenced in a study of human T cells and chemical hapten exposure. Time point here: patch test 3, about 24 weeks after DPC sensitization. Described treatment: therapeutic diphenylcyclopropenone sensitization with weekly scalp DPC. TCRdb processed the RACE reads anew with MiXCR; each CDR3 protein has one entry. This table has about 52,000 distinct CDR3 sequences, approximately 9.9% appearing once. The material was whole blood, obtained in connection with sensitization to the hapten diphenylcyclopropenone (DPC). Every receptor here comes from a woman in her thirties or forties with alopecia areata. Some clones in this sample may be carry-over from other donors' samples.

This clonotype was detected ten times or more. V and J are TRBV30 and TRBJ1-4, with a tentative D call TRBD1 (5 bases). The CDR3 is made up of 15 amino acids. Germline V gene sequence: CDR1 GTSNPN, CDR2 SVGIG (reference sequence). Between the trimmed V and J ends, which lost 3 bases and 5 bases, there was a span of 16 bases. The CDR3 loop is CAWSVTRGRNEKLFF. Written as DNA, the CDR3 is TGTGCCTGGAGCGTGACCCGGGGACGGAATGAAAAACTGTTTTTT.

In this sample, this clonotype turned up a few times. The chain combines TRBV5-5 with TRBJ2-1; D is uncertain. The V end lost 1 base, the J end lost 12 bases, and 17 bases lay between the germline ends. Germline CDR1 reads SGHKS; CDR2 reads YYEKEE (reference sequence). This CDR3 has 14 residues. CDR3 nucleotides: TGTGCCAGCAGCTTGAGTTTTGGCAGTCAGGTGCAGTTCTTC. This translates into CASSLSFGSQVQFF.

The chain uses TRBV2 and TRBJ2-7; D gene ambiguous. V lost 6 bases to trimming and J lost 0 bases, with 12 bases between them. The V gene's germline CDR1 is SNHLY and CDR2 FYNNEI. CDR3 length: 14 residues. The CDR3 is CASSQPGLSYEQYF. CDR3 sequence (DNA): TGTGCCAGCAGCCAACCGGGCCTCTCCTACGAGCAGTACTTC.

V is TRBV4-1 and J is TRBJ2-7; maybe TRBD2 (6 bases). V was trimmed by 1 base and J by 7 bases, leaving 17 bases between them. Germline loops: CDR1 MGHRA, CDR2 YSYEKL. The CDR3 is made up of 15 amino acids. Here the CDR3 reads CASSQVPPGVGEQYF. The DNA for the CDR3 is TGCGCCAGCAGCCAAGTCCCTCCGGGGGTGGGGGAGCAGTACTTC.

This clonotype was detected a few times. CDR3: CASSPSVSSYNEQFF. Here the CDR3 DNA reads TGCGCCAGCAGTCCGTCCGTGAGCTCCTACAATGAGCAGTTCTTC. The V and J genes are TRBV5-1 and TRBJ2-1; D remains ambiguous. V was shortened by 5 bases and J by 0 bases, with 12 bases between the two germline ends. Germline values: CDR1 SGHRS, CDR2 YFSETQ. CDR3 length: 15 amino acids.

This clonotype was counted only a few times. The chain links TRBV23-1 to TRBJ2-7, with 7 bases aligning to TRBD1. TRBV23-1 is identified as an open reading frame with a role that is uncertain. The CDR3 totals 13 residues. J lost 9 bases, V lost 7 bases, and 12 bases had no gene match. The CDR3 reads CASKPGQRVGQYF. CDR3 coding DNA: TGCGCCAGCAAACCGGGACAGCGCGTGGGGCAGTACTTC.

This clonotype was counted a few times. CDR3 DNA sequence: TGTGCCAGCAGCCAAACGGGGGGAAGCGAGCAGTACTTC. It codes for CASSQTGGSEQYF. This sequence joins TRBV9 and TRBJ2-7; 7 nucleotides match TRBD2. The CDR3 length is 13 residues. Germline V gene lookup returns CDR1 SGDLS and CDR2 YYNGEE. V dropped 4 bases and J dropped 6; count of bases not matched to a gene: 7.

The V and J genes are TRBV19 and TRBJ2-2; D remains ambiguous. Trimming cost V 4 bases and J 8 bases, with 8 bases left between them. The CDR3 contains 12 residues. The germline gives CDR1 LNHDA, CDR2 SQIVND (reference sequence). The CDR3 loop is CASSTFRGELFF. The CDR3 DNA sequence: TGTGCCAGTAGTACTTTCAGAGGGGAGCTGTTTTTT.

This clonotype has more than one count but fewer than ten. V is TRBV5-1 and J is TRBJ2-7, with 9 bases that match TRBD2. With 0 bases clipped from V and 3 bases from J, the junction kept 4 bases outside the gene matches. Germline V lookup: CDR1 SGHRS, CDR2 YFSETQ. The CDR3 runs 15 residues. CDR3 DNA: TGCGCCAGCAGCTTGGGACTAGCGGATTACTACGAGCAGTACTTC. This encodes CASSLGLADYYEQYF.

This chain joins TRBV5-6 and TRBJ2-3; no definite D call. This CDR3 has 12 amino acids. Germline values: CDR1 SGHDT, CDR2 YYEEEE. V was cut by 2 bases and J by 6 bases, with 7 bases left in between. The CDR3 nucleotides read TGTGCCAGCAGCTTTATCACGGATACGCAGTATTTT. This gives the protein CASSFITDTQYF.